This T cell receptor beta chain stems from a study of blood T cell repertoires in COVID-19. Study at large: From the United States, Italy and Spain came samples of acute and convalescent COVID-19.

The CDR3 is made up of 14 amino acids. V lost 3 bases and J 6 bases, leaving 9 bases between the germline ends. Germline V CDR1 and CDR2: KGHSH, LQKENI. Original processing methods: Amplifying reference gene primers gave estimates of nucleated cell counts. Clones were sequenced by immunoSEQ multiplex PCR, and TCRdb holds only the in-frame ones, with some missing. Clone size and V and J calls were adopted from that table, with D and trimming inferred from the DNA. The table lists about 110,000 clones, about two thirds of them singletons, with less than 1% in the top ten. The sequence was obtained from a human donor with acute or convalescent COVID-19. The donor label of this sample is uncertain. The V gene is TRBV18, the J gene TRBJ1-6, with a tentative D call TRBD1 (5 bases). Sequencing used peripheral blood. CDR3 nucleotides: TGTGCCAGCTCACCGACAGTTCCTAATTCACCCCTCCACTTT. Translation: CASSPTVPNSPLHF.